This T cell receptor (beta chain) emerged from a study of shared clonotypes between healthy human individuals. Broader study findings: Sampling was confined to blood; repertoires within tissues likely differ.

The CDR3 runs to 15 residues. Trimming removed 2 bases from V and 3 bases from J, with 11 bases in between. CDR1 MNHNS and CDR2 SASEGT come from the germline V gene. Repertoires were generated with immunoSEQ multiplex PCR, while TCRdb's copy carries only in-frame clones and drops some. The profile shows 2.3 million or so clones, approximately 93% of them singletons. Turning to this clone: Its specificity is unknown.

Sequenced: naive CD4+ T cells from PBMCs. Indicated subset: CD45RA+ positively selected. The receptor was isolated from a man aged 18 to 30 in good health. Some clones in this sample may be carry-over from other donors' samples. The chain couples TRBV6-1 to TRBJ1-5; D is unclear. Here the CDR3 DNA reads TGTGCCAGCAGTGAATATCCGGGAAACAATCAGCCCCAGCATTTT. Its protein is CASSEYPGNNQPQHF.